The 20 T cell receptor beta chains below were found in one sample sequenced in a study of blood T cell repertoires in COVID-19. Assay used: immunoSEQ multiplex PCR; TCRdb lists only in-frame clones, some missing. The table lists 300,000 to 400,000 clones, roughly 86% of them singletons. The sample consisted of peripheral blood. All receptors come from a human donor in a cohort sampled during active COVID-19.

The chain employs TRBV19 and TRBJ1-5, with D unclear. The CDR3 has 15 residues. CDR1 is LNHDA and CDR2 is SQIVND in the germline V gene (reference sequence). Trimming stripped 2 bases from V and 5 bases from J, with 13 bases between. The CDR3 loop is CASSIKPGFDQPQHF. CDR3 nucleotide sequence: TGTGCCAGTAGTATAAAGCCAGGCTTTGATCAGCCCCAGCATTTT.

This clone has just one count. The CDR3 region has the DNA TGTGCCAGCAGGCCACCCCCCAGGGGTCGTGGTGAAAAACTGTTTTTT. Amino acid sequence: CASRPPPRGRGEKLFF. The V call is TRBV2, the J call TRBJ1-4; a weak D match, TRBD1 (6 bases). The V and J ends lost 6 bases and 7 bases respectively, with 21 bases between them. This CDR3 is built from 16 residues. The germline V gene encodes CDR1 SNHLY and CDR2 FYNNEI.

The rearrangement joins TRBV28 to TRBJ1-5, with D possibly TRBD1 on 5 matching bases. The CDR3 is 14 residues long. V dropped 5 bases and J dropped 4 bases, with 12 bases sitting between them. Germline V gives CDR1 MDHEN, CDR2 SYDVKM. The CDR3 DNA sequence: TGTGCCAGCAGTACGGGGGTGGAAAATCAGCCCCAGCATTTT. It encodes CASSTGVENQPQHF.

The chain joins TRBV2 to TRBJ1-4; 8 nucleotides line up with TRBD1. Germline lookup yields CDR1 SNHLY and CDR2 FYNNEI. V shed 3 bases, J shed 5 bases, and the junction held 2 bases outside the gene matches. This CDR3 contains 14 residues. Written as DNA, the CDR3 is TGTGCCAGCAGTGAGGGACAGGTGAATGAAAAACTGTTTTTT. Its protein is CASSEGQVNEKLFF.

This clone was picked up one time. J is TRBJ2-7 and V is TRBV7-6, with D tentatively TRBD1 (6 bases). This CDR3 has 16 amino acids. V lost 4 bases and J lost 0, with 16 bases in between. From germline, CDR1 is SGHVS and CDR2 FNYEAQ. This CDR3 reads CASSSLRQASSYEQYF. The CDR3 DNA follows: TGTGCCAGCAGCTCGCTAAGACAGGCGAGCTCCTACGAGCAGTACTTC.

The chain carries TRBV30 and TRBJ2-2; a possible D gene is TRBD2 (5 bases). Germline-derived CDR1 and CDR2 are GTSNPN and SVGIG (reference sequence). This CDR3 has 15 amino acids. Trimming left V 1 base short and J 3 bases short, with 12 bases between. The CDR3 is CAWSASGTHTGELFF. The CDR3 nucleotides are TGTGCCTGGAGTGCATCGGGAACGCACACCGGGGAGCTGTTTTTT.

This clone was seen a handful of times. The chain joins TRBV6-5 to TRBJ1-1, with TRBD1 matching over 7 bases. V shed 4 bases and J 4 bases; nucleotides not matched to a gene: 6. Germline CDR1 is MNHEY and CDR2 is SVGAGI. CDR3 size: 14 residues. The CDR3 is CASSFLTGFTEAFF. The CDR3 coding sequence is TGTGCCAGCAGTTTCCTGACAGGGTTCACTGAAGCTTTCTTT.

This clone appeared a single time. The V call is TRBV14, the J call TRBJ1-2, with no clear D. Germline loops: CDR1 SGHDN, CDR2 FVKESK. V was pared by 1 base and J by 8 bases, with 11 bases between. This CDR3 contains 13 residues. The DNA of the CDR3 is TGTGCCAGCAGCCAAGGGAGGGTCGGAGGCTACACCTTC. Its translation is CASSQGRVGGYTF.

The V gene is TRBV28, the J gene TRBJ1-2, with TRBD1 as a possible D gene (5 bases). CDR3 length equals 12 residues. V lost 5 bases to trimming and J lost 6 bases, with 10 bases between them. The germline CDR1 and CDR2 sequences are MDHEN and SYDVKM. The CDR3 is CASSPAGDGYTF. The CDR3 bases are TGTGCCAGCAGTCCGGCGGGGGATGGCTACACCTTC.

This chain links TRBV6-6 with TRBJ1-1; D remains unclear. The length of the CDR3 is 13 residues. The V end was cut by 2 bases, the J end by 5 bases, with 9 bases between. From germline, CDR1 is MNHNY and CDR2 SVGAGI (reference sequence). The CDR3, as DNA: TGTGCCAGCAGTTACGGGGAGAGGACTGAAGCTTTCTTT. Encoded protein: CASSYGERTEAFF.

The chain combines TRBV6-5 with TRBJ2-3; D is unresolved. Germline V gene lookup returns CDR1 MNHEY and CDR2 SVGAGI. The CDR3 totals 13 residues. V was shortened by 7 bases and J by 0 bases, with 8 bases between the two germline ends. CDR3 amino acids: CASTPPSTDTQYF. DNA of the CDR3: TGTGCCAGCACCCCCCCTAGCACAGATACGCAGTATTTT.

As for this clone: Germline is not matched at one junction end, which may reflect a read error. The J gene is TRBJ1-4, the V gene TRBV30, with TRBD1 matching over 7 bases. This CDR3 region has 12 residues. Looked up from germline, CDR1 is GTSNPN and CDR2 is SVGIG (reference sequence). CDR3 protein: CAWSDLRQGMNF. The CDR3, as DNA: TGTGCCTGGAGTGACCTGCGACAGGGTATGAATTTT.

This clone has a single count. The chain carries TRBV15 and TRBJ2-7; 8 bases are shared with TRBD2. The CDR3 is 14 amino acids. The V gene end was trimmed by 4 bases and the J gene end by 2 bases; junction bases not matched to a gene: 4. The germline gives CDR1 LNHNV, CDR2 YYDKDF (reference sequence). Written as DNA, the CDR3 is TGTGCCACCAGCATAGCGGGGTTACCCTACGAGCAGTACTTC. It specifies CATSIAGLPYEQYF. Full variable domain (remainder filled in from reference TRBV15 and TRBJ2-7): DAMVIQNPRYQVTQFGKPVTLSCSQTLNHNVMYWYQQKSSQAPKLLFHYYDKDFNNEADTPDNFQSRRPNTSFCFLDIRSPGLGDTAMYLCATSIAGLPYEQYFGPGTRLTVT.

The chain is built from TRBV6-6 and TRBJ1-4, with TRBD1 identical over 8 bases. The ends lost 5 bases at V and 8 bases at J; junction bases unmatched: 7. Germline V gene lookup returns CDR1 MNHNY and CDR2 SVGAGI (reference sequence). This CDR3 has 14 residues. The CDR3, as DNA: TGTGCCAGCAGTAGACAGGGGCTAGGGGAAAAACTGTTTTTT. Translation gives CASSRQGLGEKLFF.

This CDR3 reads CASSVMTGKHQETQYF. The CDR3 DNA reads as TGTGCCAGCAGTGTCATGACAGGGAAGCACCAAGAGACCCAGTACTTC. The rearrangement joins TRBV6-1 to TRBJ2-5; 7 nucleotides align to TRBD1. Germline-derived CDR1 and CDR2 are MNHNS and SASEGT. Trimming cost V 4 bases and J 0 bases; bases outside gene matches: 8. The CDR3 covers 16 residues.

This rearrangement joins TRBV5-4 to TRBJ2-7; TRBD2 agrees at 13 bases. With V trimmed by 3 bases and J by 4 bases, 7 bases remained unmatched. The CDR3 has 16 amino acids. Germline CDR1 is SGHNT and CDR2 is YYREEE (reference sequence). CDR3 sequence reads: CASSSRTSGSRYEQYF. DNA for the CDR3: TGTGCCAGCAGCTCCCGGACTAGCGGGAGTAGGTACGAGCAGTACTTC.

The chain joins TRBV4-1 to TRBJ2-6; D is possibly TRBD1 (7 bases). CDR1 and CDR2 from the germline V gene are MGHRA and YSYEKL. There are 17 residues in the CDR3. Deletions cut 3 bases from V and 2 bases from J, with 14 bases between. CDR3 DNA: TGCGCCAGCAGCCATACTCCAGGGGGGCCTGGGGCCAACGTCCTGACTTTC. This encodes CASSHTPGGPGANVLTF.

The V gene is TRBV9, the J gene TRBJ2-1, with TRBD2 matching 11 bases. CDR3 length: 15 amino acids. Germline CDR1 SGDLS, CDR2 YYNGEE. The trim removed 3 bases at V and 4 bases at J, leaving 3 bases unmatched. CDR3 nucleotide sequence: TGTGCCAGCAGCGCATCTAGCGGGAGGTACAATGAGCAGTTCTTC. It is translated as CASSASSGRYNEQFF.

J is TRBJ2-5 and V is TRBV4-2; D might be TRBD2 (6 bases). With 1 base removed from V and 5 bases from J, the gap between germline ends came to 26 bases. The CDR3 runs 19 residues. CDR1 is LGHNA, CDR2 YNFKEQ, per germline. DNA for the CDR3: TGTGCCAGCAGCCAAGTCGGGTCCGCCGGCGGGAAGGCCCCGGAGACCCAGTACTTC. This gives the protein CASSQVGSAGGKAPETQYF.

This chain joins TRBV19 and TRBJ2-2; 8 nucleotides align to TRBD2. The ends lost 5 bases at V and 6 bases at J; junction bases unmatched: 5. Germline V gene sequence: CDR1 LNHDA, CDR2 SQIVND (reference sequence). This CDR3 contains 14 residues. CDR3 residues: CASSPSGLAGELFF. The CDR3 region has the DNA TGTGCCAGTAGTCCTAGCGGGCTGGCCGGGGAGCTGTTTTTT.